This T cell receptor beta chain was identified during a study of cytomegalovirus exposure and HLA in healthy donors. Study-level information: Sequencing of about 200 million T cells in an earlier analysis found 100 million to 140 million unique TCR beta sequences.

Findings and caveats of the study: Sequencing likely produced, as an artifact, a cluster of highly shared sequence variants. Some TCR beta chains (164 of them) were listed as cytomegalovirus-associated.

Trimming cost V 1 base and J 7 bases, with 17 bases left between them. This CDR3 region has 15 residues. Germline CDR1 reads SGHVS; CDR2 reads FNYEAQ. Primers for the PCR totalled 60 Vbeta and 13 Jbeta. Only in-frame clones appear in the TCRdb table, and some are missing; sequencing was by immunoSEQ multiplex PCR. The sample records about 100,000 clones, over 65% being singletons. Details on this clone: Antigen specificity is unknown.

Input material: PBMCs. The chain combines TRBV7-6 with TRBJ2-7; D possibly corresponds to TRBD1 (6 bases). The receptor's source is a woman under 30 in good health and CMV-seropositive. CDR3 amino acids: CASSLGVGGMSEQYF. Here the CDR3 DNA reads TGTGCCAGCAGCTTAGGTGTAGGGGGAATGAGTGAGCAGTACTTC.